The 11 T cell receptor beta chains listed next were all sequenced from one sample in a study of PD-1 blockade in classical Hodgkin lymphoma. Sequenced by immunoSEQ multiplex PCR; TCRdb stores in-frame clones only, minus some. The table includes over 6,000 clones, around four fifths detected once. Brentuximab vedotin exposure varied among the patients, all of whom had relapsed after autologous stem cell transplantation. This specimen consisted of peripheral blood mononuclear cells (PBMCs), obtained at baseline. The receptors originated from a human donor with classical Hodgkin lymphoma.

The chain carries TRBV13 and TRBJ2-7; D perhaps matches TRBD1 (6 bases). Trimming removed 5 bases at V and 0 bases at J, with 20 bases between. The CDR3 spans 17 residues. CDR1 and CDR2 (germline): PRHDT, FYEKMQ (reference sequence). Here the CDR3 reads CASSPALQGISSYEQYF. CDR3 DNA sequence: TGTGCCAGCAGCCCCGCTTTACAGGGCATCAGCTCCTACGAGCAGTACTTC.

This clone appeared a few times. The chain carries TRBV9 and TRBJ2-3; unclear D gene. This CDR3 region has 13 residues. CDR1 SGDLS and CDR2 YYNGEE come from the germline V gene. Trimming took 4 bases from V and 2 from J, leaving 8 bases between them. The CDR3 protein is CASSTRATDTQYF. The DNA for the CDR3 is TGTGCCAGCAGCACCCGGGCCACAGATACGCAGTATTTT. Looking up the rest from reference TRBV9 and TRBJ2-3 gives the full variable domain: DSGVTQTPKHLITATGQRVTLRCSPRSGDLSVYWYQQSLDQGLQFLIQYYNGEERAKGNILERFSAQQFPDLHSELNLSSLELGDSALYFCASSTRATDTQYFGPGTRLTVL.

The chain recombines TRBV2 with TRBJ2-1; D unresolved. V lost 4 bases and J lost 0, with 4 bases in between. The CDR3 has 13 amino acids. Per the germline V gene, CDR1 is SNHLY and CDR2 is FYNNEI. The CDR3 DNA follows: TGTGCCAGCAGTGCGGGCTCCTACAATGAGCAGTTCTTC. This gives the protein CASSAGSYNEQFF.

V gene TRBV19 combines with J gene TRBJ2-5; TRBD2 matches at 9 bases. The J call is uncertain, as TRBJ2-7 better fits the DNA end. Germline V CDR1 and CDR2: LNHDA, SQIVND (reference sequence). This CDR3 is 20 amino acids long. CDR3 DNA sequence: TGTGCCAGTAGTATACATTTTGTTGTTTTCTTAGCGGGAGAGAACAACGAGCAGTACTTC. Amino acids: CASSIHFVVFLAGENNEQYF.

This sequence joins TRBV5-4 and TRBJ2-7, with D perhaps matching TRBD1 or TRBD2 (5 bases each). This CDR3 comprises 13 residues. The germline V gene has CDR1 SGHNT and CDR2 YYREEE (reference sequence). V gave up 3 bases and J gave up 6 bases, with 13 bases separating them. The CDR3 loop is CASSSGTVGEQYF. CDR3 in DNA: TGTGCCAGCAGCTCCGGGACCGTCGGCGAGCAGTACTTC.

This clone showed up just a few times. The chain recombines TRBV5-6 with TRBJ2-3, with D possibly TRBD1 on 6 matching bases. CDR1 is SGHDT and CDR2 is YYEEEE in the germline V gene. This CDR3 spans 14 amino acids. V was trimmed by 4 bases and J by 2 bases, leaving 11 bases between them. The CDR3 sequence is CASSPDSSTDTQYF. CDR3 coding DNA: TGTGCCAGCAGCCCGGACAGTTCCACAGATACGCAGTATTTT. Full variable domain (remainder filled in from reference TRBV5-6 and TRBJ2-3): DAGVTQSPTHLIKTRGQQVTLRCSPKSGHDTVSWYQQALGQGPQFIFQYYEEEERQRGNFPDRFSGHQFPNYSSELNVNALLLGDSALYLCASSPDSSTDTQYFGPGTRLTVL.

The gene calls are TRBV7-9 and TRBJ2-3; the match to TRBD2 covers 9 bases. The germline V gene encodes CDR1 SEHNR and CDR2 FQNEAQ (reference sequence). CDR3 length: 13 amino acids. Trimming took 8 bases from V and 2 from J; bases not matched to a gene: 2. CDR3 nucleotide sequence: TGTGCCAGCCTAGCGGGGCTCACAGATACGCAGTATTTT. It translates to CASLAGLTDTQYF.

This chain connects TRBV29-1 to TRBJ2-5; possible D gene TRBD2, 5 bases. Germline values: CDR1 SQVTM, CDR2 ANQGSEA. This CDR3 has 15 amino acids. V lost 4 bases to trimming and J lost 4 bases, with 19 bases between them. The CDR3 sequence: CSVARGSTRAETQYF. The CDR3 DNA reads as TGCAGCGTTGCCCGTGGGAGCACCCGGGCAGAGACCCAGTACTTC.

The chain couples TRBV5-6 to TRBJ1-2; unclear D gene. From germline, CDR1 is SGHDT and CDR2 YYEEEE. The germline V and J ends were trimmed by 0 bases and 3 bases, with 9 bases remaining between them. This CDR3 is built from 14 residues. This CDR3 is CASSLASQDYGYTF. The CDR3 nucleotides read TGTGCCAGCAGCTTGGCCAGCCAGGACTATGGCTACACCTTC.

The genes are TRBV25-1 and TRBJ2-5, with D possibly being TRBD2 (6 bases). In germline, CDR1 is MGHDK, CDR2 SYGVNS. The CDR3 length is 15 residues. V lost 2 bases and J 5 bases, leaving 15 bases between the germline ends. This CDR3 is CASSEPGLLRETQYF. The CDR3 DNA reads TGTGCCAGCAGTGAACCCGGACTACTCAGGGAGACCCAGTACTTC. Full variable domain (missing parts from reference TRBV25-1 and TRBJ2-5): EADIYQTPRYLVIGTGKKITLECSQTMGHDKMYWYQQDPGMELHLIHYSYGVNSTEKGDLSSESTVSRIRTEHFPLTLESARPSHTSQYLCASSEPGLLRETQYFGPGTRLLVL.

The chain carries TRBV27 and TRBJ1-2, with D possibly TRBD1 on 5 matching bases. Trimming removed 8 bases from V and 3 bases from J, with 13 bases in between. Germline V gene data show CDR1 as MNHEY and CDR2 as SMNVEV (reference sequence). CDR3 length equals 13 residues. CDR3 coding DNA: TGTGCCAGCGGGTTGGGAGGGGACTATGGCTACACCTTC. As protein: CASGLGGDYGYTF.